Presented here are 10 T cell receptor beta chains from one specimen sequenced in a study of CD8 T cells in Susac syndrome (dated by TCRdb to the late 2010s). Preparation of the library involved the immunoSEQ multiplex PCR assay. RNA was extracted with the RNeasy kit and 0.5 to 1 ug was reverse transcribed using random hexamers. TCRdb reran the public reads through fastp at Q25 and MiXCR, keeping productive beta chains. Rows are unified per CDR3 protein, each entry keeping the most common DNA and genes. In all, the sample holds 75,000 to 100,000 distinct CDR3 sequences, and 94% of those were seen once. Roughly 0.27% of the sample is held by the ten biggest clonotypes. Sequencing used CD8+ T cells from PBMCs. The origin of the receptors is a human donor in good health.

The rearrangement joins TRBV20-1 to TRBJ1-6; D is perhaps TRBD1 (5 bases). Germline V gives CDR1 DFQATT, CDR2 SNEGSKA (reference sequence). V dropped 6 bases and J dropped 0 bases, with 12 bases sitting between them. The CDR3 contains 15 residues. CDR3 sequence reads: CSAGRWSSYNSPLHF. The CDR3, as DNA: TGCAGTGCGGGGCGGTGGAGCTCCTATAATTCACCCCTCCACTTT.

The genes are TRBV14 and TRBJ2-1; maybe TRBD2 (6 bases). V gave up 2 bases and J gave up 4 bases, with 18 bases separating them. The length of the CDR3 is 17 residues. Germline values: CDR1 SGHDN, CDR2 FVKESK. In DNA, the CDR3 is TGTGCCAGCAGCCAATGGGATGGCTGGGGGGATTACAATGAGCAGTTCTTC. Translation: CASSQWDGWGDYNEQFF.

CDR3 amino acids: CASSYNSYNEQFF. In DNA, the CDR3 is TGTGCCAGCAGTTATAACTCCTACAATGAGCAGTTCTTC. V and J are TRBV7-2 and TRBJ2-1, with no clear D. V shed 6 bases and J shed 0 bases, with 6 bases lying between them. Germline loops: CDR1 SGHTA, CDR2 FQGNSA. CDR3 length equals 13 residues.

V is TRBV28 and J is TRBJ1-5, with D unresolved. Trimming removed 0 bases from V and 0 bases from J, with 9 bases in between. Germline values: CDR1 MDHEN, CDR2 SYDVKM. This CDR3 comprises 16 residues. The CDR3 loop reads CASSLCLRDSNQPQHF. The CDR3 DNA sequence: TGTGCCAGCAGTTTATGCTTACGGGATAGCAATCAGCCCCAGCATTTT.

The genes are TRBV23-1 and TRBJ2-7; the D call may be TRBD1 or TRBD2 (5 bases each). TRBV23-1 is an open reading frame whose function is uncertain. The CDR3 contains 12 residues. V dropped 8 bases and J dropped 2 bases, with 10 bases sitting between them. The CDR3 sequence is CASGAGTYEQYV. The CDR3 coding sequence is TGCGCCAGCGGGGCCGGGACCTACGAGCAGTACGTC.

The chain combines TRBV29-1 with TRBJ2-1; D is unresolved. The CDR3 extends over 11 amino acids. CDR1 SQVTM and CDR2 ANQGSEA come from the germline V gene. V was trimmed by 1 base and J by 10 bases, leaving 8 bases between them. CDR3 region: CSVEGRAEQFF. The CDR3 DNA reads as TGCAGCGTTGAAGGCCGCGCCGAGCAGTTCTTC.

This sequence joins TRBV13 and TRBJ2-3; perhaps TRBD1 as D (6 bases). CDR3 size: 14 residues. The germline V gene encodes CDR1 PRHDT and CDR2 FYEKMQ (reference sequence). Between the trimmed V and J ends, which lost 5 bases and 10 bases, there was a span of 19 bases. CDR3 in amino acids: CASSGDTILSAQYF. The CDR3 region has the DNA TGTGCCAGCAGCGGGGACACTATTCTCTCTGCGCAGTATTTT.

V usage is TRBV2 and J usage is TRBJ1-5; 7 nucleotides align to TRBD1. The junction had 11 bases not matched to a gene; V was cut back by 5 bases and J by 7 bases. Germline CDR1 SNHLY, CDR2 FYNNEI. This CDR3 comprises 15 residues. The CDR3 bases are TGTGCCAGCAGTCTCGTAACAGGGGTGAGCCAGCCCCAGCATTTT. It specifies CASSLVTGVSQPQHF.

The chain carries TRBV6-5 and TRBJ2-3; 9 bases fit TRBD2. CDR3 size: 17 residues. Trimming removed 0 bases from V and 3 bases from J; junction bases left unmatched: 7. CDR1 and CDR2 from the germline V gene are MNHEY and SVGAGI. DNA of the CDR3: TGTGCCAGCAGTTACTCGGGCCTAGCGGGGATGACAGATACGCAGTATTTT. Its translation is CASSYSGLAGMTDTQYF.

The V and J genes are TRBV13 and TRBJ2-1, with TRBD2 as a possible D gene (5 bases). CDR1 PRHDT and CDR2 FYEKMQ come from the germline V gene (reference sequence). CDR3 length equals 17 residues. V lost 5 bases and J lost 0, with 17 bases in between. The DNA for the CDR3 is TGTGCCAGCAGCCCTACCTGGAGGCTTAGCTCCTACAATGAGCAGTTCTTC. Its translation: CASSPTWRLSSYNEQFF.